One sample yielded the 18 T cell receptor beta chains listed below, sequenced in a study of beta chain features in type 1 diabetes. Findings and limits, study-wide: A moderate, significant TCRB CDR3 shortening appeared in type 1 diabetes across four CD4+ subsets.

The antigens for these receptors are not known. Sequenced material consisted of expressed TCRB transcripts (all of the isolated RNA was reverse transcribed). Profiling relied on immunoSEQ multiplex PCR, and the TCRdb table lists in-frame clones only, not all of them. The data hold 230,000 or so clones, with approximately 16% observed a single time. The sample consisted of naive CD4+ T cells from blood. These receptors were obtained from a man aged 30 to 45 with type 1 diabetes.

The chain carries TRBV9 and TRBJ2-3; D is perhaps TRBD1 (5 bases). CDR1 and CDR2 (germline): SGDLS, YYNGEE. The CDR3 loop spans 13 amino acids. Between the trimmed V and J ends, which lost 3 bases and 6 bases, there was a span of 11 bases. DNA for the CDR3: TGTGCCAGCAGCGAGGGGCCGTCGGATACGCAGTATTTT. Its translation is CASSEGPSDTQYF.

The V gene is TRBV29-1, the J gene TRBJ2-1; 11 bases map to TRBD2. Per germline, CDR1 SQVTM and CDR2 ANQGSEA. The ends lost 5 bases at V and 6 bases at J; junction bases unmatched: 6. This CDR3 comprises 14 residues. The CDR3 bases are TGCAGCGTTCCCGGGACTAGCGGCCCCAATGAGCAGTTCTTC. This translates into CSVPGTSGPNEQFF.

The chain has TRBV15 and TRBJ2-7; no firm D call. The germline CDR1 and CDR2 sequences are LNHNV and YYDKDF (reference sequence). Trimming left V 3 bases short and J 7 bases short, with 10 bases between. The CDR3 has 12 residues. The CDR3 here is CATSRGTREQYF. CDR3 DNA: TGTGCCACCAGCAGGGGAACAAGGGAGCAGTACTTC.

The table lists this clone with a few counts. The junction shows a germline mismatch at one end, possibly a read error. The chain employs TRBV7-7 and TRBJ2-1, with D perhaps being TRBD1 or TRBD2 (7 bases each). Per germline, CDR1 SSHAT and CDR2 FNYEAQ (reference sequence). This CDR3 has 15 amino acids. The CDR3 loop reads CASSLTGTTGDEQFF. The CDR3 DNA follows: TGTGCTAGCAGCTTAACCGGGACTACAGGGGATGAGCAGTTCTTC.

This clone turned up a few times. The genes are TRBV18 and TRBJ2-2; TRBD1 matches at 9 bases. The V and J ends lost 0 bases and 6 bases, in that order; junction bases with no gene match: 5. The CDR3 is made up of 16 amino acids. Per the germline V gene, CDR1 is KGHSH and CDR2 is LQKENI. The CDR3 loop reads CASSPPGQGVPGELFF. Written as DNA, the CDR3 is TGTGCCAGCTCACCACCGGGACAGGGAGTCCCCGGGGAGCTGTTTTTT.

This clone was counted only a few times. DNA of the CDR3: TGCGCCAGCGGAGTAGCGGGAGCATACAATGAGCAGTTCTTC. Its translation is CASGVAGAYNEQFF. This chain connects TRBV5-1 to TRBJ2-1, with 9 bases matching TRBD2. Trimming removed 7 bases from V and 4 bases from J; junction bases left unmatched: 6. The CDR3 extends over 14 amino acids. CDR1 is SGHRS, CDR2 YFSETQ, per germline.

CDR3 loop: CSASYSYGYTF. CDR3 in DNA: TGCAGTGCTAGTTACAGCTATGGCTACACCTTC. The V call is TRBV20-1, the J call TRBJ1-2; D call uncertain. This CDR3 is 11 amino acids long. Germline-derived CDR1 and CDR2 are DFQATT and SNEGSKA (reference sequence). V dropped 3 bases and J dropped 4 bases, with 6 bases sitting between them.

The chain recombines TRBV14 with TRBJ2-1; D may correspond to TRBD1 or TRBD2 (5 bases each). The CDR3 is made up of 15 amino acids. Germline V lookup: CDR1 SGHDN, CDR2 FVKESK. V lost 5 bases and J 0 bases, leaving 11 bases between the germline ends. The CDR3 DNA sequence: TGTGCCAGCAGCTTTGGGACCGTCTCCTACAATGAGCAGTTCTTC. Translating it yields CASSFGTVSYNEQFF.

CDR3 protein: CASNGRQGVRNEQFF. CDR3 sequence (DNA): TGTGCCAGCAATGGGAGACAGGGGGTTCGGAATGAGCAGTTCTTC. The chain is built from TRBV28 and TRBJ2-1; TRBD1 aligns across 9 bases. Germline-derived CDR1 and CDR2 are MDHEN and SYDVKM. The V gene end was trimmed by 7 bases and the J gene end by 7 bases; junction bases not matched to a gene: 11. This CDR3 is built from 15 residues.

The genes are TRBV2 and TRBJ2-1; 9 bases are a match to TRBD1. Germline V gene sequence: CDR1 SNHLY, CDR2 FYNNEI. The junction had 9 bases not matched to a gene; V was cut back by 6 bases and J by 6 bases. This CDR3 is built from 15 residues. The CDR3 nucleotides are TGTGCCAGCAGACGGACAGGGGAGGGTAGCAATGAGCAGTTCTTC. This encodes CASRRTGEGSNEQFF.

This clone appeared a few times. In nucleotides, the CDR3 is TGTGCCAGCAGCTCGACAGGGGGCTACGAGCAGTACTTC. This gives the protein CASSSTGGYEQYF. The J gene is TRBJ2-7, the V gene TRBV7-2; 9 positions agree with TRBD1. With V trimmed by 4 bases and J by 3 bases, 1 base remained unmatched. CDR3 length equals 13 residues. Germline V CDR1 and CDR2: SGHTA, FQGNSA.

This clone has just a few counts. This chain connects TRBV15 to TRBJ1-4; unclear D gene. In germline, CDR1 is LNHNV, CDR2 YYDKDF (reference sequence). V was shortened by 0 bases and J by 5 bases, with 4 bases between the two germline ends. This CDR3 spans 13 amino acids. The CDR3: CATSREGNEKLFF. CDR3 coding DNA: TGTGCCACCAGCAGAGAGGGAAATGAAAAACTGTTTTTT.

This clone came up a few times. The chain joins TRBV30 to TRBJ2-5, with no clear D. The CDR3 spans 12 residues. Trimming cost V 0 bases and J 2 bases, with 4 bases left between them. Germline V gene lookup returns CDR1 GTSNPN and CDR2 SVGIG (reference sequence). CDR3 region: CAWSVGQETQYF. DNA for the CDR3: TGTGCCTGGAGTGTAGGGCAAGAGACCCAGTACTTC.

This sequence joins TRBV7-2 and TRBJ2-3, with D possibly TRBD1 on 5 matching bases. Trimming took 1 base from V and 3 from J, leaving 8 bases between them. This CDR3 has 14 residues. The germline V gene encodes CDR1 SGHTA and CDR2 FQGNSA. The CDR3 reads CASSLGRATDTQYF. CDR3 nucleotides: TGTGCCAGCAGCTTAGGCAGGGCGACAGATACGCAGTATTTT.

Only a few counts were recorded for this clone. The chain carries TRBV7-2 and TRBJ2-7; 10 bases are shared with TRBD2. Germline loops: CDR1 SGHTA, CDR2 FQGNSA. Trimming cost V 6 bases and J 2 bases; bases outside gene matches: 4. The CDR3 covers 14 residues. This chain's CDR3 is CASRGLARPYEQYF. DNA for the CDR3: TGTGCCAGCAGGGGACTAGCGCGCCCCTACGAGCAGTACTTC. Using reference TRBV7-2 and TRBJ2-7 for the parts outside the CDR3, the full variable domain is GAGVSQSPSNKVTEKGKDVELRCDPISGHTALYWYRQSLGQGLEFLIYFQGNSAPDKSGLPSDRFSAERTGGSVSTLTIQRTQQEDSAVYLCASRGLARPYEQYFGPGTRLTVT.

The J gene is TRBJ1-1, the V gene TRBV18, with unresolved D. The germline CDR1 and CDR2 sequences are KGHSH and LQKENI. The CDR3 contains 13 residues. V lost 3 bases to trimming and J lost 7 bases, with 12 bases between them. The CDR3 coding sequence is TGTGCCAGCTCACCCTTGGACGGTGATGAAGCTTTCTTT. This translates into CASSPLDGDEAFF.

The chain joins TRBV5-1 to TRBJ2-3; D uncertain. V was pared by 5 bases and J by 2 bases, with 15 bases between. Germline V gene sequence: CDR1 SGHRS, CDR2 YFSETQ. The CDR3 has 15 amino acids. The CDR3: CASSPYRALTDTQYF. CDR3 bases: TGCGCCAGCAGTCCCTACAGAGCACTCACAGATACGCAGTATTTT.

This clone was seen a few times. The V call is TRBV7-2, the J call TRBJ2-1; tentative D call: TRBD1 (6 bases). The CDR3 spans 19 residues. V was cut by 4 bases and J by 0 bases, with 22 bases left in between. Germline V CDR1 and CDR2: SGHTA, FQGNSA. CDR3: CASSSPRDKGISSYNEQFF. The CDR3 coding sequence is TGTGCCAGCAGCTCACCCCGGGACAAGGGCATAAGCTCCTACAATGAGCAGTTCTTC.